This is a list of T cell receptor beta chains from one sample in a study of blood T cell repertoires in COVID-19. Assay: immunoSEQ multiplex PCR; the TCRdb copy retains only in-frame clones and omits some. The data show about 200,000 clones, roughly nine tenths seen once. Sequenced sample: PBMCs or T cells enriched from blood (not recorded which). All receptors derive from a young woman who had recovered from COVID-19. Both conserved end residues are part of each CDR3. The order of the fields is V gene, J gene, clone size, D gene, CDR3 DNA, CDR3 protein. D genes are given only for firm matches. Clone size, where shown, is once, few, many, or a class for clones that have expanded.

v_gene: TRBV6-5
j_gene: TRBJ1-5
abundance: NA
d_gene: TRBD1
CDR3nt: TGTGCCAGCAGTAGACAGGGGAGCAATCAGCCCCAGCATTTT
CDR3aa: CASSRQGSNQPQHF

v_gene: TRBV28
j_gene: TRBJ1-1
abundance: NA
d_gene: NA
CDR3nt: TGTGCCAGCAGTTTATCACAACGAGGGCCAATGAACACTGAAGCTTTCTTT
CDR3aa: CASSLSQRGPMNTEAFF

v_gene: TRBV6-4
j_gene: TRBJ1-2
abundance: NA
d_gene: TRBD1
CDR3nt: TGTGCCAGCAGTGACTCCGGGACAGGGGGCGGCTACACCTTC
CDR3aa: CASSDSGTGGGYTF

v_gene: TRBV3-1/TRBV3-2
j_gene: TRBJ2-3
abundance: NA
d_gene: TRBD2
CDR3nt: TGTGCCAGTGCTAAGCGGGGGGGAAGCACAGATACGCAGTATTTT
CDR3aa: CASAKRGGSTDTQYF

v_gene: TRBV5-3
j_gene: TRBJ1-4
abundance: NA
d_gene: TRBD1
CDR3nt: TGTGCCAGAAGCGGACCGACAGGGGGGCGAGAAAAACTGTTTTTT
CDR3aa: CARSGPTGGREKLFF

v_gene: TRBV12-3/TRBV12-4
j_gene: TRBJ2-2
abundance: NA
d_gene: NA
CDR3nt: TGTGCCAGCAGTTATAGCTGGGGGGAGCTGTTTTTT
CDR3aa: CASSYSWGELFF

v_gene: TRBV6-5
j_gene: TRBJ2-1
abundance: NA
d_gene: TRBD2
CDR3nt: TGTGCCAGCAGCTACAGCGGGGGGGCTTACAATGAGCAGTTCTTC
CDR3aa: CASSYSGGAYNEQFF

v_gene: TRBV12-3/TRBV12-4
j_gene: TRBJ2-2
abundance: NA
d_gene: TRBD1
CDR3nt: TGTGCCAGCAGCCCACAGGGGCCCGGGGAGCTGTTTTTT
CDR3aa: CASSPQGPGELFF

v_gene: TRBV19
j_gene: TRBJ1-1
abundance: NA
d_gene: NA
CDR3nt: TGTGCCAGTACCGTGGGGCGGGGAGAGACTGAAGCTTTCTTT
CDR3aa: CASTVGRGETEAFF

v_gene: TRBV24-1
j_gene: TRBJ2-2
abundance: NA
d_gene: TRBD1
CDR3nt: TGTGCCACCAGTGACCCCGGGACAGGGACCGGGGAGCTGTTTTTT
CDR3aa: CATSDPGTGTGELFF

v_gene: TRBV2
j_gene: TRBJ1-2
abundance: NA
d_gene: NA
CDR3nt: TGTGCCAGCAGAGTTCTCGAAGAGGTCAGATATTACTATGGCTACACCTTC
CDR3aa: CASRVLEEVRYYYGYTF

v_gene: TRBV3-1/TRBV3-2
j_gene: TRBJ2-3
abundance: NA
d_gene: TRBD2
CDR3nt: TGTGCCAGCAGCCAAGTTACCCCGGGGGGGCCCGCTCGGGTCGCAGATACGCAGTATTTT
CDR3aa: CASSQVTPGGPARVADTQYF

v_gene: TRBV28
j_gene: TRBJ2-1
abundance: NA
d_gene: TRBD2
CDR3nt: TGTGCCAGCAGTGTATCCGGGACTAGCGGGGGGAGAAGTGAGCAGTTCTTC
CDR3aa: CASSVSGTSGGRSEQFF

v_gene: TRBV12-3/TRBV12-4
j_gene: TRBJ1-1
abundance: NA
d_gene: NA
CDR3nt: TGTGCCAGCAGCTTACAACGGGGAACTGAAGCTTTCTTT
CDR3aa: CASSLQRGTEAFF

v_gene: TRBV24-1
j_gene: TRBJ2-1
abundance: NA
d_gene: TRBD1
CDR3nt: TGTGCCACCAGTCCCAGGGGGAATGAGCAGTTCTTC
CDR3aa: CATSPRGNEQFF

v_gene: TRBV7-9
j_gene: TRBJ2-2
abundance: NA
d_gene: NA
CDR3nt: TGTGCCAGCGGCGGGAACACCGGGGAGCTGTTTTTT
CDR3aa: CASGGNTGELFF

v_gene: TRBV5-1
j_gene: TRBJ1-5
abundance: few
d_gene: TRBD1
CDR3nt: TGCGCCAGCAGCTTCGGGACAGAAGATCAGCCCCAGCATTTT
CDR3aa: CASSFGTEDQPQHF

v_gene: TRBV12-3/TRBV12-4
j_gene: TRBJ1-2
abundance: NA
d_gene: NA
CDR3nt: TGTGCCAGCAGTTCCCAGGGCTGGGGCTACACCTTC
CDR3aa: CASSSQGWGYTF

v_gene: TRBV3-1/TRBV3-2
j_gene: TRBJ1-1
abundance: once
d_gene: NA
CDR3nt: TGTGCCAGCAGCCCCATCCAGGACTTGAACACTGAAGCTTTCTTT
CDR3aa: CASSPIQDLNTEAFF

v_gene: TRBV2
j_gene: TRBJ2-5
abundance: NA
d_gene: TRBD1
CDR3nt: TGTGCCAGCAGTGAAAGGGTCGTGGGACAGGGTCGAGAGACCCAGTACTTC
CDR3aa: CASSERVVGQGRETQYF